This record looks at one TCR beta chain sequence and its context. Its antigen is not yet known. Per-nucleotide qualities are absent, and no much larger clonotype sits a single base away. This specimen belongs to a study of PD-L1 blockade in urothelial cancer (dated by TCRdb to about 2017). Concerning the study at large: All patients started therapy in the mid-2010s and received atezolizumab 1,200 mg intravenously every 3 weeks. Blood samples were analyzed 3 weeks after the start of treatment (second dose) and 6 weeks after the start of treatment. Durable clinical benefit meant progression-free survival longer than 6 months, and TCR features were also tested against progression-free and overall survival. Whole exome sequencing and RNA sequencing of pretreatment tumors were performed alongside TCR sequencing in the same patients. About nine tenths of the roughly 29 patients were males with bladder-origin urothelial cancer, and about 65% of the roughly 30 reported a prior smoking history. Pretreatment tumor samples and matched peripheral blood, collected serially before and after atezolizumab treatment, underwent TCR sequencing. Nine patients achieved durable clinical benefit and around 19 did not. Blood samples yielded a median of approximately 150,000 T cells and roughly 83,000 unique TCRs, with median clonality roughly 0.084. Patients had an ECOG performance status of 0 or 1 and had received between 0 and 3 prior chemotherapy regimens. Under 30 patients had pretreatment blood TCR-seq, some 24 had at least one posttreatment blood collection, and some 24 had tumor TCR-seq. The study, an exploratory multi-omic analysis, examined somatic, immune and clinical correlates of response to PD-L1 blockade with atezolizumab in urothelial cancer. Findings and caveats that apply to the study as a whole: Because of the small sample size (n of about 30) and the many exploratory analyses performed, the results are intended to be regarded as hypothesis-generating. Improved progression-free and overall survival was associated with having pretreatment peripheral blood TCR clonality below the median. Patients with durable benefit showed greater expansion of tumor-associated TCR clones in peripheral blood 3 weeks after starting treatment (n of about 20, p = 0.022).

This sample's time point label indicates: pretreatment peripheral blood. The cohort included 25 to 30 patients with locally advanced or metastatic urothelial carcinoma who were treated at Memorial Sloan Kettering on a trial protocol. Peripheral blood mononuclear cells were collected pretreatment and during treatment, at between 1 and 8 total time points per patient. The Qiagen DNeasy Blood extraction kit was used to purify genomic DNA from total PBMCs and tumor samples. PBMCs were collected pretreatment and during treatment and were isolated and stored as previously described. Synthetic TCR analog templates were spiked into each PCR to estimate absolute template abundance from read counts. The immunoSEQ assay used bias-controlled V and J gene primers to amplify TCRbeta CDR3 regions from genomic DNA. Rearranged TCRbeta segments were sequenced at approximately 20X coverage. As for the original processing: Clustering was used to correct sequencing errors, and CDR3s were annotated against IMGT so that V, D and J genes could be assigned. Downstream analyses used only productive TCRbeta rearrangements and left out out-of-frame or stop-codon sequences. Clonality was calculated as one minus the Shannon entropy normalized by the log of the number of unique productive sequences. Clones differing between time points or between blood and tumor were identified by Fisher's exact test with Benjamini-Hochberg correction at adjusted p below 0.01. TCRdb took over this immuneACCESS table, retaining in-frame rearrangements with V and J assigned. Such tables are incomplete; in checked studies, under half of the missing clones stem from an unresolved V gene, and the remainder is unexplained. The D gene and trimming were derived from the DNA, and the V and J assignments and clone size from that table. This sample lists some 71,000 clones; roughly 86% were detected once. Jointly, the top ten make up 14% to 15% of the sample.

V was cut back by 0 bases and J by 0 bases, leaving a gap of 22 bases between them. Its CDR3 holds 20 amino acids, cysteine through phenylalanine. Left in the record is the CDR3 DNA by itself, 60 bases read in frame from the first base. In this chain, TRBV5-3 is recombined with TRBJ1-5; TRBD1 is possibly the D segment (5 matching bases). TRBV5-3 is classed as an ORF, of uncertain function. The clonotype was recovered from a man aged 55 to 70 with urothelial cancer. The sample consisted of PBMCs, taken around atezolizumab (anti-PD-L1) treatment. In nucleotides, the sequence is TGTGCCAGAAGCTTGGGGGCGGTGGGCAAGGGGAACTATAGCAATCAGCCCCAGCATTTT. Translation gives CARSLGAVGKGNYSNQPQHF.